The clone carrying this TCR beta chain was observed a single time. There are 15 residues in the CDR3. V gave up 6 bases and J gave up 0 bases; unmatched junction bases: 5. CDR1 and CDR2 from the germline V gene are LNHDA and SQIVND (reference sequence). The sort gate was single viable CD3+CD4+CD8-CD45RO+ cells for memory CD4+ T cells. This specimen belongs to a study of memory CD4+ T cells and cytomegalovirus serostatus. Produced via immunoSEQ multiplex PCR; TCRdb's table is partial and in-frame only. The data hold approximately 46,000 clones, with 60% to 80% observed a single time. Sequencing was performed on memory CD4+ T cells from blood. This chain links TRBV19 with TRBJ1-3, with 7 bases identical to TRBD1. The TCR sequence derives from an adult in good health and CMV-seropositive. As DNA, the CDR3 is TGTGCCAGTAGGCCACAGGGGCGCTCTGGAAACACCATATATTTT. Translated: CASRPQGRSGNTIYF.